This T cell receptor beta chain stems from a study of T cells in lung cancer brain metastases. Study-level information: Tobacco use history was present in about 85% of the roughly 20 patients, median 40 pack-years. No interval therapy was given to most of the 20 patients.

Patients had either synchronous oligometastatic disease or delayed solitary brain metastasis recurrence. Remarks on this clone: Its antigen is currently unknown.

The assay was immunoSEQ multiplex PCR, and TCRdb's table has in-frame clones only and misses some. The sample lists some 3,200 clones, around 90% occurring once. V lost 5 bases to trimming and J lost 0 bases, with 8 bases between them. CDR3 length: 14 amino acids. Germline loops: CDR1 MNHNS, CDR2 SASEGT. Regarding the study as a whole: Brain metastases had fewer unique productive clones than primaries (median about 1,500 versus 4,500).

Sequencing was performed on tumor tissue from the primary lung tumor. The clonotype was recovered from a man aged 65 to 79 with non-small cell lung cancer. V usage is TRBV6-1 and J usage is TRBJ1-5, with D possibly being TRBD1 (5 bases). The CDR3 protein is CASSRQSSNQPQHF. CDR3 coding DNA: TGTGCCAGCAGTAGACAGAGTAGCAATCAGCCCCAGCATTTT.